These 26 T cell receptor beta chains were sequenced from one sample in a study of T cell responses to AZD1222 COVID-19 vaccine. Sequencing used immunoSEQ multiplex PCR; TCRdb keeps in-frame clones, though not all of them. The sample includes over 150,000 clones, roughly 90% of them seen just once. The specimen comprised peripheral blood, sampled on day 0 of MenACWY control vaccination. Every receptor here comes from an adult in good health.

This chain links TRBV6-4 with TRBJ2-1, with D perhaps TRBD2 (6 bases). The germline V gene has CDR1 MRHNA and CDR2 SNTAGT. There are 14 residues in the CDR3. V lost 5 bases, J lost 9 bases, and 17 bases lay in between. The CDR3 reads CASSLTLPGGEQFF. In DNA form, the CDR3 reads TGTGCCAGCAGTCTGACTCTACCCGGGGGTGAGCAGTTCTTC.

The V call is TRBV9, the J call TRBJ1-4, with D tentatively TRBD1 (5 bases). This CDR3 is built from 15 residues. The V and J ends lost 0 bases and 6 bases respectively, with 12 bases between them. Germline V gene data show CDR1 as SGDLS and CDR2 as YYNGEE. The CDR3 reads CASSVGLGLDEKLFF. DNA of the CDR3: TGTGCCAGCAGCGTAGGATTGGGGCTTGATGAAAAACTGTTTTTT.

A few counts support this clone. The chain links TRBV9 to TRBJ2-2, with 9 bases that match TRBD2. Trimming cost V 3 bases and J 0 bases; bases outside gene matches: 9. Per germline, CDR1 SGDLS and CDR2 YYNGEE. The CDR3 has 18 amino acids. The CDR3 DNA sequence: TGTGCCAGCAGCGGGGGACTAGCCCTGTTCGCGAACACCGGGGAGCTGTTTTTT. Translation: CASSGGLALFANTGELFF.

The gene calls are TRBV5-5 and TRBJ2-1, with 7 bases matching TRBD1. The CDR3 has 15 residues. J gave up 0 bases and V 4 bases, and 4 bases lay outside the gene matches. The germline V gene has CDR1 SGHKS and CDR2 YYEKEE (reference sequence). The CDR3 region has the DNA TGTGCCAGCAGCCAACAGGGGAGCTCCTACAATGAGCAGTTCTTC. This translates into CASSQQGSSYNEQFF.

The chain uses TRBV6-5 and TRBJ2-1, with a weak D call TRBD1 (5 bases). Germline CDR1 reads MNHEY; CDR2 reads SVGAGI. This CDR3 is built from 15 residues. V lost 7 bases and J 6 bases, leaving 19 bases between the germline ends. CDR3: CASKGRVDLGNEQFF. The CDR3 nucleotides are TGTGCCAGCAAGGGCAGGGTGGACCTGGGCAATGAGCAGTTCTTC.

This chain links TRBV25-1 with TRBJ1-6; perhaps TRBD1 as D (5 bases). Germline CDR1 MGHDK, CDR2 SYGVNS. Deletions cut 3 bases from V and 8 bases from J, with 17 bases between. CDR3 length: 16 residues. The DNA for the CDR3 is TGTGCCAGCAGTGACAGGGAAGCGAATCAGGATTCACCCCTCCACTTT. Translating it yields CASSDREANQDSPLHF.

The rearrangement joins TRBV19 to TRBJ2-7; no reliable D call. The CDR3 extends over 13 amino acids. Germline lookup yields CDR1 LNHDA and CDR2 SQIVND (reference sequence). Trimming stripped 3 bases from V and 4 bases from J, with 10 bases between. This CDR3 reads CASSMCDLYEQYV. CDR3 nucleotides: TGTGCCAGTAGTATGTGCGACCTTTACGAGCAGTACGTC.

The rearrangement uses TRBV7-3 and TRBJ2-7; D possibly corresponds to TRBD2 (6 bases). Germline V lookup: CDR1 SGHTA, CDR2 FQGTGA. The CDR3 consists of 13 residues. Trimming removed 5 bases from V and 2 bases from J, with 10 bases in between. For the CDR3, the DNA is TGTGCCAGCAGCCCGCGGGGAACCTACGAGCAGTACTTC. It is translated as CASSPRGTYEQYF.

This clone was seen a few times. The V call is TRBV28, the J call TRBJ1-5, with a possible D match to TRBD1 (6 bases). Trimming cost V 3 bases and J 6 bases, with 15 bases left between them. The germline CDR1 and CDR2 sequences are MDHEN and SYDVKM. The CDR3 has 15 amino acids. The CDR3 DNA sequence: TGTGCCAGCAGTTTGGGGCAGGGGAAGGGTCAGCCCCAGCATTTT. Encoded protein: CASSLGQGKGQPQHF.

This chain uses TRBV7-8 with TRBJ1-1, with D uncertain. The CDR3 has 13 amino acids. The germline V gene has CDR1 SGHVS and CDR2 FQNEAQ. V lost 1 base, J lost 3 bases, and 6 bases lay in between. The CDR3 DNA follows: TGTGCCAGCAGCTTAGATCTGTACACTGAAGCTTTCTTT. This codes for CASSLDLYTEAFF.

The chain joins TRBV9 to TRBJ2-1; tentatively, D is TRBD2 (6 bases). V was clipped by 4 bases and J by 6 bases, with 17 bases between them. Germline assignment: CDR1 SGDLS and CDR2 YYNGEE. The CDR3 is made up of 15 amino acids. CDR3 sequence reads: CASSPGTLGANEQFF. DNA for the CDR3: TGTGCCAGCAGCCCCGGGACTCTTGGTGCCAATGAGCAGTTCTTC.

This chain links TRBV7-9 with TRBJ1-2, with D perhaps TRBD1 (5 bases). Germline CDR1 is SEHNR and CDR2 is FQNEAQ (reference sequence). The ends were cut back, 5 bases at V and 8 bases at J, with 18 bases in the middle. The CDR3 consists of 14 residues. The CDR3: CASSREQGPWGYTF. CDR3 coding DNA: TGTGCCAGCAGCCGGGAGCAGGGCCCGTGGGGCTACACCTTC.

This clone appeared a few times. V is TRBV9 and J is TRBJ2-5; 7 nucleotides agree with TRBD1. The V gene end was trimmed by 0 bases and the J gene end by 4 bases; junction bases not matched to a gene: 6. The CDR3 length is 15 residues. Germline CDR1 and CDR2: SGDLS and YYNGEE. CDR3 amino acids: CASSVAVRGLETQYF. The CDR3 bases are TGTGCCAGCAGCGTAGCCGTAAGGGGGCTAGAGACCCAGTACTTC. Using reference TRBV9 and TRBJ2-5 for the parts outside the CDR3, the full variable domain is DSGVTQTPKHLITATGQRVTLRCSPRSGDLSVYWYQQSLDQGLQFLIQYYNGEERAKGNILERFSAQQFPDLHSELNLSSLELGDSALYFCASSVAVRGLETQYFGPGTRLLVL.

V gene TRBV12-5 combines with J gene TRBJ2-7, with TRBD2 matching 9 bases. The CDR3 totals 19 residues. V shed 2 bases and J 1 base; nucleotides not matched to a gene: 15. Germline CDR1 LGHNT, CDR2 FRNRAP. The DNA of the CDR3 is TGTGCTAGTGGTTTGAGTAGGCTGACTAGCGGAGAATCTTCCTACGAGCAGTACTTC. This gives the protein CASGLSRLTSGESSYEQYF. The entire variable domain, with the rest obtained from reference TRBV12-5 and TRBJ2-7, is as follows: DARVTQTPRHKVTEMGQEVTMRCQPILGHNTVFWYRQTMMQGLELLAYFRNRAPLDDSGMPKDRFSAEMPDATLATLKIQPSEPRDSAVYFCASGLSRLTSGESSYEQYFGPGTRLTVT.

The chain couples TRBV4-1 to TRBJ1-2, with TRBD1 matching 7 bases. This CDR3 comprises 14 residues. Germline lookup yields CDR1 MGHRA and CDR2 YSYEKL. V lost 2 bases to trimming and J lost 10 bases; unmatched junction nucleotides: 10. The CDR3 here is CASSQPPTGMSYTF. The CDR3 DNA reads TGCGCCAGCAGCCAACCGCCGACAGGGATGTCCTACACCTTC.

The chain recombines TRBV5-4 with TRBJ1-5; tentatively, D is TRBD1 (5 bases). Trimming removed 3 bases at V and 3 bases at J, with 13 bases between. CDR3 length: 15 residues. Germline V gene data show CDR1 as SGHNT and CDR2 as YYREEE (reference sequence). CDR3 DNA: TGTGCCAGCAGCTCGGGAGACAGACCCAATCAGCCCCAGCATTTT. Translation: CASSSGDRPNQPQHF.

This chain links TRBV7-8 with TRBJ1-3, with 9 bases lining up with TRBD1. The CDR3 covers 17 residues. Germline V gives CDR1 SGHVS, CDR2 FQNEAQ. Trimming took 0 bases from V and 2 from J; bases not matched to a gene: 5. The CDR3 reads CASSLARDRAAGNTIYF. CDR3 bases: TGTGCCAGCAGCTTAGCCAGGGACAGGGCGGCTGGAAACACCATATATTTT.

The chain carries TRBV6-4 and TRBJ1-1; D uncertain. The V and J ends lost 3 bases and 1 base respectively, with 9 bases between them. The CDR3 has 14 amino acids. Germline values: CDR1 MRHNA, CDR2 SNTAGT. The CDR3 is CASSDFWRNTEAFF. CDR3 coding DNA: TGTGCCAGCAGTGATTTTTGGAGGAACACTGAAGCTTTCTTT.

This clone was seen more than once but under ten times. The V call is TRBV6-5, the J call TRBJ2-7, with 7 positions matching TRBD2. Germline trimming cut 7 bases from V and 1 base from J; bases unmatched to any gene: 7. The CDR3 consists of 14 residues. Germline CDR1 and CDR2: MNHEY and SVGAGI. CDR3 protein: CASIGAGSSYEQYF. The CDR3 region has the DNA TGTGCCAGCATAGGAGCGGGATCTTCCTACGAGCAGTACTTC.

CDR3 DNA sequence: TGCGCCAGCAGCTTGGCCCCGGGACCAGATTACGAGCAGTACGTC. It codes for CASSLAPGPDYEQYV. The chain joins TRBV5-1 to TRBJ2-7, with D perhaps being TRBD1 or TRBD2 (5 bases each). CDR1 and CDR2 from the germline V gene are SGHRS and YFSETQ. Trimming stripped 0 bases from V and 4 bases from J, with 14 bases between. There are 15 residues in the CDR3.

This clone was observed once. CDR3 loop: CAISDQMGQMNTGELFF. The CDR3 bases are TGTGCCATCAGTGACCAGATGGGACAGATGAACACCGGGGAGCTGTTTTTT. V and J are TRBV10-3 and TRBJ2-2, with 7 bases matching TRBD1. This CDR3 has 17 residues. The germline gives CDR1 ENHRY, CDR2 SYGVKD. J gave up 1 base and V 3 bases, and 8 bases lay outside the gene matches.

The rearrangement uses TRBV6-5 and TRBJ2-2, with a possible D match to TRBD1 (6 bases). In germline, CDR1 is MNHEY, CDR2 SVGAGI. Trimming pared 5 bases from V and 6 bases from J, leaving 7 bases between. The CDR3 covers 12 residues. CDR3: CASSRQAGELFF. In DNA form, the CDR3 reads TGTGCCAGCAGTCGACAGGCCGGGGAGCTGTTTTTT.

The chain carries TRBV11-2 and TRBJ2-5; tentatively, D is TRBD2 (6 bases). The CDR3 is 15 residues long. V shed 2 bases and J shed 5 bases, with 15 bases lying between them. Germline V gene lookup returns CDR1 SGHAT and CDR2 FQNNGV. CDR3 DNA: TGTGCCAGCAGCTTACTTCACTCCCGGGGGGAGACCCAGTACTTC. Encoded protein: CASSLLHSRGETQYF. Full variable domain (missing parts from reference TRBV11-2 and TRBJ2-5): EAGVAQSPRYKIIEKRQSVAFWCNPISGHATLYWYQQILGQGPKLLIQFQNNGVVDDSQLPKDRFSAERLKGVDSTLKIQPAKLEDSAVYLCASSLLHSRGETQYFGPGTRLLVL.

The chain has TRBV11-2 and TRBJ2-7, with TRBD1 matching 10 bases. CDR1 and CDR2 (germline): SGHAT, FQNNGV. Unmatched junction bases numbered 3, after V lost 5 bases and J lost 5 bases. The CDR3 is 13 residues long. The CDR3 DNA follows: TGTGCCAGCAGCCGGGACAGGGGCAACGAGCAGTACTTC. It translates to CASSRDRGNEQYF.

This clone has a single count. J is TRBJ2-5 and V is TRBV30; 9 bases agree with TRBD1. The CDR3 contains 13 residues. Germline lookup yields CDR1 GTSNPN and CDR2 SVGIG (reference sequence). J lost 1 base, V lost 8 bases, and 5 bases had no gene match. The CDR3: CAGDRGTQETQYF. CDR3 nucleotide sequence: TGTGCCGGTGACAGGGGGACCCAAGAGACCCAGTACTTC.

The genes are TRBV3-1 (or the pseudogene TRBV3-2) and TRBJ2-1; weak D call: TRBD2 (6 bases). The CDR3 contains 16 residues. Germline loops: CDR1 LGHDT, CDR2 YNNKEL (reference sequence). V dropped 6 bases and J dropped 0 bases, with 15 bases sitting between them. The CDR3 spells CASRNDRGSSYNEQFF. In nucleotides, the CDR3 is TGTGCCAGCAGGAATGACCGGGGGAGCTCCTACAATGAGCAGTTCTTC.